The present entry profiles one TCR beta chain with its context. The target antigen is unknown. Unexposed donor CD4+ T cells date from about 2011-2018, before the COVID-19 pandemic. Isolation of CD4+ T cells took place after less than 13 days in culture. Produced via immunoSEQ multiplex PCR; TCRdb's table is partial and in-frame only. The sample has about 29,000 clones, about 78% seen once. The data derive from a study of CD4 T cells in relation to SARS-CoV-2 and coronaviruses. V was clipped by 0 bases and J by 3 bases, with 12 bases between them. Germline assignment: CDR1 GTSNPN and CDR2 SVGIG (reference sequence). The length of the CDR3 is 14 residues.

Sequencing input: CD4+ T cells from PBMCs, cultured in vitro. The TCR comes from a human donor in good health. This chain joins TRBV30 and TRBJ2-7; TRBD2 might be the D (5 bases). The CDR3 sequence is CAWSVVVRGYEQYF. As DNA, the CDR3 is TGTGCCTGGAGTGTAGTCGTACGGGGCTACGAGCAGTACTTC.